The 22 T cell receptor beta chains below all came from one sample that was sequenced in a study of blood T cell repertoires in COVID-19. The repertoire was sequenced with immunoSEQ multiplex PCR; TCRdb's copy has only in-frame clones and lacks some. The top ten clones hold roughly 1.2% of a sample with some 90,000 clones, 65% to 90% of them seen once. The specimen was peripheral blood. These receptors all stem from a man older than 75 with active or convalescent COVID-19.

The rearrangement joins TRBV5-1 to TRBJ2-7; 12 bases align to TRBD2. The CDR3 spans 15 residues. Germline V CDR1 and CDR2: SGHRS, YFSETQ. After removal of 4 bases from V and 4 bases from J, the junction contained 6 bases not matched to a gene. CDR3 sequence reads: CASSLTSGSRYEQYF. For the CDR3, the DNA is TGCGCCAGCAGCCTGACTAGCGGGAGTCGGTACGAGCAGTACTTC.

The J gene is TRBJ1-6, the V gene TRBV7-2, with 8 positions matching TRBD1. Germline trimming cut 1 base from V and 7 bases from J; bases unmatched to any gene: 3. The CDR3 extends over 15 amino acids. Germline V gene lookup returns CDR1 SGHTA and CDR2 FQGNSA. The CDR3 DNA reads as TGTGCCAGCAGCTTAGAGACAGGGGTGAATTCACCCCTCCACTTT. It codes for CASSLETGVNSPLHF.

This clone was detected only a few times. The V call is TRBV7-2, the J call TRBJ2-2, with D tentatively TRBD2 (6 bases). Germline loops: CDR1 SGHTA, CDR2 FQGNSA. Trimming cost V 6 bases and J 6 bases, with 14 bases left between them. The CDR3 spans 14 residues. This chain's CDR3 is CASRVREIPGELFF. CDR3 bases: TGTGCCAGCAGGGTACGGGAGATCCCCGGGGAGCTGTTTTTT.

The V gene is TRBV18, the J gene TRBJ2-7; D gene uncertain. The V and J ends lost 6 bases and 3 bases respectively, with 12 bases between them. The germline V gene encodes CDR1 KGHSH and CDR2 LQKENI. CDR3 length: 13 amino acids. The CDR3 spells CASSQLRVYEQYF. Written as DNA, the CDR3 is TGTGCCAGCTCGCAGCTCCGGGTCTACGAGCAGTACTTC.

The chain joins TRBV11-2 to TRBJ2-1; 8 bases are a match to TRBD1. The V and J ends lost 4 bases and 6 bases, in that order; junction bases with no gene match: 8. Germline V lookup: CDR1 SGHAT, CDR2 FQNNGV. The length of the CDR3 is 15 residues. CDR3 amino acids: CASSSQGALINEQFF. DNA of the CDR3: TGTGCCAGCAGCTCTCAGGGGGCGCTTATCAATGAGCAGTTCTTC. Supplemented by reference TRBV11-2 and TRBJ2-1, the full variable domain reads EAGVAQSPRYKIIEKRQSVAFWCNPISGHATLYWYQQILGQGPKLLIQFQNNGVVDDSQLPKDRFSAERLKGVDSTLKIQPAKLEDSAVYLCASSSQGALINEQFFGPGTRLTVL.

This chain connects TRBV23-1 to TRBJ2-2; no clear D gene. TRBV23-1 is marked as an open reading frame, function uncertain. With 3 bases removed from V and 5 bases from J, the gap between germline ends came to 19 bases. There are 17 residues in the CDR3. CDR3 sequence: CASSHVGPLEVTGELFF. In nucleotides, the CDR3 is TGCGCCAGCAGTCATGTCGGTCCACTTGAGGTGACCGGGGAGCTGTTTTTT.

V gene TRBV4-3 combines with J gene TRBJ1-5; 7 bases are a match to TRBD1. The CDR3 is made up of 15 amino acids. Germline CDR1 LGHNA, CDR2 YSLEER. V was pared by 0 bases and J by 7 bases, with 6 bases of the junction left unmatched. In nucleotides, the CDR3 is TGCGCCAGCAGCCAAGAGATACAGGGGAGCCAGCCCCAGCATTTT. Translation: CASSQEIQGSQPQHF.

This clone showed up just once. V gene TRBV19 combines with J gene TRBJ2-2; D is possibly TRBD2 (5 bases). Germline CDR1 is LNHDA and CDR2 is SQIVND (reference sequence). V lost 11 bases and J lost 6, with 10 bases in between. This CDR3 region has 11 residues. As DNA, the CDR3 is TGTGCCGGCGGGTTGCCCGGGGAGCTGTTTTTT. Its translation: CAGGLPGELFF.

This chain links TRBV29-1 with TRBJ2-3, with 9 bases lining up with TRBD1. Germline-derived CDR1 and CDR2 are SQVTM and ANQGSEA. The CDR3 totals 18 residues. With V trimmed by 4 bases and J by 3 bases, 17 bases remained unmatched. The CDR3 DNA sequence: TGCAGCGTTGCACGACCCCGGGACAGGGTCACGGTGACAGATACGCAGTATTTT. It codes for CSVARPRDRVTVTDTQYF.

In this sample, this clone turned up a few times. The J gene is TRBJ2-3, the V gene TRBV27; D may be TRBD2 (6 bases). Trimming left V 0 bases short and J 0 bases short, with 13 bases between. Germline assignment: CDR1 MNHEY and CDR2 SMNVEV (reference sequence). This CDR3 contains 17 residues. The CDR3 nucleotides read TGTGCCAGCAGTTTATCGCCCCTAGCGCTTAGCACAGATACGCAGTATTTT. Amino acid sequence: CASSLSPLALSTDTQYF.

This clone is medium-sized by share. This chain uses TRBV30 with TRBJ1-1; 8 positions agree with TRBD1. J lost 5 bases, V lost 5 bases, and 10 bases had no gene match. Per the germline V gene, CDR1 is GTSNPN and CDR2 is SVGIG (reference sequence). The CDR3 has 14 amino acids. CDR3 bases: TGTGCCTGGCTTTCTGACAGGGGTAGGACTGAAGCTTTCTTT. Translation: CAWLSDRGRTEAFF.

The chain has TRBV19 and TRBJ2-1; D gene uncertain. CDR1 is LNHDA, CDR2 SQIVND, per germline (reference sequence). This CDR3 comprises 15 residues. Trimming took 2 bases from V and 6 from J, leaving 14 bases between them. The CDR3 sequence: CASSISEVGRNEQFF. The CDR3 nucleotides are TGTGCCAGTAGTATAAGCGAGGTGGGTCGCAATGAGCAGTTCTTC.

The rearrangement joins TRBV5-1 to TRBJ1-6, with 9 bases aligning to TRBD1. V lost 5 bases, J lost 7 bases, and 7 bases stayed unmatched. The CDR3 extends over 15 amino acids. CDR1 SGHRS and CDR2 YFSETQ come from the germline V gene. The CDR3 region is CASRADRGPNSPLHF. CDR3 coding DNA: TGCGCCAGCAGGGCGGACAGGGGTCCAAATTCACCCCTCCACTTT.

The CDR3 is CASSSLQGNEQFF. The CDR3 region has the DNA TGTGCCAGCAGCTCGTTACAGGGTAATGAGCAGTTCTTC. This chain uses TRBV7-2 with TRBJ2-1; possible D gene TRBD1, 6 bases. The CDR3 covers 13 residues. The germline V gene encodes CDR1 SGHTA and CDR2 FQGNSA. V lost 4 bases and J lost 7, with 11 bases in between.

As to this clone: With a much larger clone just one base away, this may be a read error. V usage is TRBV11-2 and J usage is TRBJ1-1; 7 bases match TRBD1. Germline lookup yields CDR1 SGHAT and CDR2 FQNNGV. CDR3 size: 14 residues. The CDR3 sequence is CTSSLIRGRTEAFF. CDR3 in DNA: TGTACCAGCAGCTTAATAAGGGGGCGGACTGAAGCTTTCTTT.

This clone occurred once. The J gene is TRBJ2-2, the V gene TRBV24-1, with TRBD1 matching 11 bases. The CDR3 sequence is 17 residues long. Trimming removed 3 bases from V and 6 bases from J; junction bases left unmatched: 8. Germline CDR1 KGHDR, CDR2 SFDVKD. The CDR3 DNA reads as TGTGCCACCAGTGATACCTCCCGGACAGGGGGCCCCGGGGAGCTGTTTTTT. Translating it yields CATSDTSRTGGPGELFF.

The chain is built from TRBV2 and TRBJ1-4, with 7 positions matching TRBD1. Germline-derived CDR1 and CDR2 are SNHLY and FYNNEI. The CDR3 sequence is 15 residues long. Trimming at V came to 8 bases and at J to 4 bases, leaving 10 bases not matched to a gene. DNA for the CDR3: TGTGCCAGCTGCCGGGACAGAATCGTTAATGAAAAACTGTTTTTT. Protein sequence: CASCRDRIVNEKLFF.

CDR3 protein: CASSSAARHRVHEQFF. The CDR3 DNA reads TGTGCCAGCAGCTCAGCGGCCCGGCACAGGGTCCATGAGCAGTTCTTC. V is TRBV7-2 and J is TRBJ2-1, with a possible D match to TRBD1 (6 bases). CDR3 length: 16 residues. V was pared by 4 bases and J by 8 bases, with 21 bases between. Germline CDR1 reads SGHTA; CDR2 reads FQGNSA.

The V call is TRBV29-1, the J call TRBJ2-3; TRBD2 is a possible D gene (6 bases). The ends were cut back, 3 bases at V and 2 bases at J, with 9 bases in the middle. Germline-derived CDR1 and CDR2 are SQVTM and ANQGSEA. The CDR3 spans 13 residues. The CDR3 DNA sequence: TGCAGCGTTGAGCGGGACCCCACAGATACGCAGTATTTT. It encodes CSVERDPTDTQYF.

This chain connects TRBV3-1 (or the pseudogene TRBV3-2) to TRBJ2-1; 9 nucleotides align to TRBD2. V gave up 4 bases and J gave up 2 bases; unmatched junction bases: 6. The CDR3 contains 16 residues. Germline CDR1 is LGHDT and CDR2 is YNNKEL (reference sequence). The CDR3 nucleotides are TGTGCCAGCAGCCTATATAGCGGGAGCACCTACAATGAGCAGTTCTTC. Translating gives CASSLYSGSTYNEQFF.

The rearrangement uses TRBV9 and TRBJ2-4; D may be TRBD1 (5 bases). The V end was cut by 0 bases, the J end by 4 bases, with 8 bases between. The CDR3 runs to 14 residues. Per the germline V gene, CDR1 is SGDLS and CDR2 is YYNGEE. This CDR3 is CASSVGPGKNIQYF. The CDR3 DNA is TGTGCCAGCAGCGTAGGCCCAGGGAAAAACATTCAGTACTTC.

The gene calls are TRBV5-4 and TRBJ2-5; a weak D match, TRBD1 (7 bases). Germline V lookup: CDR1 SGHNT, CDR2 YYREEE (reference sequence). V was shortened by 4 bases and J by 1 base, with 14 bases between the two germline ends. CDR3 length: 15 amino acids. The CDR3 bases are TGTGCCAGCAGCAAGCCCCAGGGGGGCCAAGAGACCCAGTACTTC. This sequence encodes CASSKPQGGQETQYF.